The source of this T cell receptor beta chain is a study of T cells after posttransplantation cyclophosphamide. Clones were read by immunoSEQ multiplex PCR, and TCRdb kept only the in-frame ones, dropping some. The sample holds some 46,000 clones, and no clone turns up only once. This clone was counted many times. Trimming took 5 bases from V and 6 from J; bases not matched to a gene: 10. Germline-derived CDR1 and CDR2 are PRHDT and FYEKMQ (reference sequence). This CDR3 has 15 residues. The receptor comes from a man aged 35 to 55 in good health, CMV-negative, and a related stem cell transplant donor. Sequencing input: PBMCs. The chain is built from TRBV13 and TRBJ2-4, with 7 nucleotides matching TRBD1. The CDR3 region has the DNA TGTGCCAGCAGCCCACGGGACAGAAACGCAAACATTCAGTACTTC. It translates to CASSPRDRNANIQYF.